The next 29 T cell receptor beta chains were all read from a single sample in a study of shared clonotypes between healthy human individuals. Profiling relied on immunoSEQ multiplex PCR, and the TCRdb table lists in-frame clones only, not all of them. In the table there are some 980,000 clones, roughly 72% of which are singletons. Sequencing was done on a sample of memory CD4+ T cells sorted from blood. The subset was: CD45RA-negative fraction. These receptors all come from a man between 18 and 35 years old in good health.

The chain recombines TRBV30 with TRBJ2-1, with D perhaps matching TRBD2 (5 bases). The germline gives CDR1 GTSNPN, CDR2 SVGIG (reference sequence). V gave up 3 bases and J gave up 10 bases, with 13 bases separating them. This CDR3 contains 12 residues. The CDR3 DNA follows: TGTGCCTGGAGCGATGGTCGGGGAGAGCAGTTCTTC. It codes for CAWSDGRGEQFF.

The chain uses TRBV9 and TRBJ2-2; D may correspond to TRBD1 or TRBD2 (6 bases each). Trimming took 4 bases from V and 5 from J, leaving 21 bases between them. The CDR3 has 17 residues. Germline CDR1 and CDR2: SGDLS and YYNGEE. The CDR3 bases are TGTGCCAGCAGCCAAGGGGGACTCCGAGAACAAACCGGGGAGCTGTTTTTT. Its translation is CASSQGGLREQTGELFF.

A note on this clone: Other DNA sequences in this specimen translate into the identical CDR3. V is TRBV7-2 and J is TRBJ1-1; D possibly corresponds to TRBD1 (5 bases). CDR1 SGHTA and CDR2 FQGNSA come from the germline V gene. This CDR3 contains 13 residues. V shed 5 bases and J shed 1 base, with 8 bases lying between them. The CDR3 loop reads CASSLQGNTEAFF. CDR3 nucleotide sequence: TGTGCCAGCAGCCTTCAGGGGAACACTGAAGCTTTCTTT.

The chain is built from TRBV5-1 and TRBJ2-4; D might be TRBD1 or TRBD2, each matching 5 bases. Trimming cost V 4 bases and J 1 base, with 12 bases left between them. The CDR3 extends over 15 amino acids. Germline V gene lookup returns CDR1 SGHRS and CDR2 YFSETQ. In nucleotides, the CDR3 is TGCGCCAGCAGCCCCAACGGGGCCGCCAAAAACATTCAGTACTTC. Translated: CASSPNGAAKNIQYF.

The chain couples TRBV4-1 to TRBJ2-1; 9 bases align to TRBD1. The CDR3 is made up of 17 amino acids. V was pared by 5 bases and J by 7 bases, with 15 bases of the junction left unmatched. Per the germline V gene, CDR1 is MGHRA and CDR2 is YSYEKL. The CDR3 sequence: CASSERGGGTGLNEQFF. The CDR3 DNA follows: TGCGCCAGCAGCGAAAGAGGAGGCGGGACAGGGCTAAATGAGCAGTTCTTC.

This clone was recorded many times. This CDR3 is also generated by other DNA sequences in the sample. The chain employs TRBV7-8 and TRBJ2-5, with TRBD2 matching 10 bases. V shed 3 bases and J 1 base; nucleotides not matched to a gene: 2. CDR3 size: 15 residues. Germline lookup yields CDR1 SGHVS and CDR2 FQNEAQ. CDR3 sequence (DNA): TGTGCCAGCAGCTTTAGCGGGAGGCCCCAAGAGACCCAGTACTTC. Encoded protein: CASSFSGRPQETQYF.

This chain links TRBV30 with TRBJ2-1; 10 nucleotides align to TRBD2. Trimming cost V 5 bases and J 9 bases; bases outside gene matches: 10. The CDR3 extends over 14 amino acids. Germline loops: CDR1 GTSNPN, CDR2 SVGIG (reference sequence). The DNA for the CDR3 is TGTGCCTGGTCTAGCGGGAGTTACTCGGGTGAGCAGTTCTTC. Residues: CAWSSGSYSGEQFF.

This clone came up a few times. The chain has TRBV6-5 and TRBJ2-3, with no clear D. Germline V lookup: CDR1 MNHEY, CDR2 SVGAGI. The CDR3 has 13 residues. V lost 2 bases and J 4 bases, leaving 7 bases between the germline ends. The CDR3 coding sequence is TGTGCCAGCAGTTACGTTGCTTCAGATACGCAGTATTTT. Its protein product is CASSYVASDTQYF.

The rearrangement joins TRBV18 to TRBJ2-7; no firm D call. Deletions cut 2 bases from V and 0 bases from J, with 14 bases between. Per the germline V gene, CDR1 is KGHSH and CDR2 is LQKENI. The CDR3 runs to 16 residues. The CDR3 nucleotides are TGTGCCAGCTCACCATCAGCCGCCGGTATCTCCTACGAGCAGTACTTC. Protein product: CASSPSAAGISYEQYF. Full variable domain (missing parts from reference TRBV18 and TRBJ2-7): NAGVMQNPRHLVRRRGQEARLRCSPMKGHSHVYWYRQLPEEGLKFMVYLQKENIIDESGMPKERFSAEFPKEGPSILRIQQVVRGDSAAYFCASSPSAAGISYEQYFGPGTRLTVT.

The V call is TRBV5-1, the J call TRBJ1-5; 10 bases line up with TRBD1. The V gene end was trimmed by 5 bases and the J gene end by 6 bases; junction bases not matched to a gene: 11. CDR3 length: 16 residues. Germline V gene sequence: CDR1 SGHRS, CDR2 YFSETQ. CDR3 region: CASRKKPGQGLQPQHF. In nucleotides, the CDR3 is TGCGCCAGCAGAAAAAAACCGGGACAGGGGCTTCAGCCCCAGCATTTT.

DNA for the CDR3: TGTGCCAGCAGCTCGACAGGGAGAAATAGGGATACGCAGTATTTT. Its translation: CASSSTGRNRDTQYF. The V gene is TRBV7-2, the J gene TRBJ2-3, with TRBD1 identical over 7 bases. This CDR3 has 15 residues. After removal of 4 bases from V and 6 bases from J, the junction contained 10 bases not matched to a gene. Germline V gene sequence: CDR1 SGHTA, CDR2 FQGNSA.

This clone was detected only a few times. V is TRBV28 and J is TRBJ1-5; D remains ambiguous. This CDR3 spans 14 amino acids. The germline CDR1 and CDR2 sequences are MDHEN and SYDVKM. The V gene lost 7 bases and the J gene lost 3 bases, with 13 bases spanning the gap. The chain's CDR3 is CASTRRQTNQPQHF. The CDR3 bases are TGTGCCAGCACTCGCCGACAAACCAATCAGCCCCAGCATTTT.

This clone has a single count. The same CDR3 arises from other DNA sequences in this sample as well. The V and J genes are TRBV5-6 and TRBJ2-2; D not certain. The CDR3 contains 13 residues. Germline V lookup: CDR1 SGHDT, CDR2 YYEEEE. Trimming left V 3 bases short and J 4 bases short, with 7 bases between. CDR3 amino acids: CASSSRGTGELFF. The CDR3 nucleotides read TGTGCCAGCAGCTCAAGAGGCACCGGGGAGCTGTTTTTT.

This clone was observed a single time. The chain recombines TRBV5-4 with TRBJ2-7, with D possibly TRBD2 on 5 matching bases. CDR1 and CDR2 from the germline V gene are SGHNT and YYREEE (reference sequence). CDR3 length equals 16 residues. Trimming pared 2 bases from V and 4 bases from J, leaving 19 bases between. The chain's CDR3 is CASSLRRGRLSYEQYF. The CDR3 DNA reads TGTGCCAGCAGCTTAAGAAGAGGGAGATTATCGTACGAGCAGTACTTC.

This clone was picked up one time. The chain employs TRBV2 and TRBJ1-1, with D possibly being TRBD1 (5 bases). The ends were cut back, 2 bases at V and 8 bases at J, with 12 bases in the middle. In germline, CDR1 is SNHLY, CDR2 FYNNEI. The CDR3 runs 13 residues. The CDR3: CASSERQGREAFF. The CDR3 nucleotides are TGTGCCAGCAGTGAAAGGCAGGGACGGGAAGCTTTCTTT.

The chain combines TRBV9 with TRBJ2-5; TRBD1 agrees at 12 bases. V lost 4 bases to trimming and J lost 5 bases; unmatched junction nucleotides: 6. The CDR3 extends over 15 amino acids. The V gene's germline CDR1 is SGDLS and CDR2 YYNGEE. CDR3 loop: CASSLGTGGWETQYF. In DNA, the CDR3 is TGTGCCAGCAGCCTGGGGACAGGGGGCTGGGAGACCCAGTACTTC.

J is TRBJ2-3 and V is TRBV15; 8 nucleotides agree with TRBD1. The junction had 2 bases not matched to a gene; V was cut back by 1 base and J by 2 bases. The CDR3 is 15 amino acids. CDR1 and CDR2 (germline): LNHNV, YYDKDF (reference sequence). The CDR3 DNA follows: TGTGCCACCAGCAGAGGGACAGGGTTCACAGATACGCAGTATTTT. The encoded protein is CATSRGTGFTDTQYF. Based on the CDR3 plus reference TRBV15 and TRBJ2-3, the full variable domain is DAMVIQNPRYQVTQFGKPVTLSCSQTLNHNVMYWYQQKSSQAPKLLFHYYDKDFNNEADTPDNFQSRRPNTSFCFLDIRSPGLGDTAMYLCATSRGTGFTDTQYFGPGTRLTVL.

The V gene is TRBV27, the J gene TRBJ1-1; D remains unclear. CDR3 length: 15 residues. The V gene lost 1 base and the J gene lost 1 base, with 10 bases spanning the gap. Germline lookup yields CDR1 MNHEY and CDR2 SMNVEV (reference sequence). CDR3 DNA sequence: TGTGCCAGCAGTTTATGGGCCAGGTCGAACACTGAAGCTTTCTTT. Protein: CASSLWARSNTEAFF.

This chain links TRBV5-1 with TRBJ1-4, with unresolved D. V shed 3 bases and J shed 8 bases, with 8 bases lying between them. Germline loops: CDR1 SGHRS, CDR2 YFSETQ. The CDR3 is made up of 12 amino acids. DNA for the CDR3: TGCGCCAGCAGCTCTTCGGGGGAAAAACTGTTTTTT. Its translation is CASSSSGEKLFF.

The J gene is TRBJ1-5, the V gene TRBV14, with D tentatively TRBD1 (5 bases). CDR3 length: 17 amino acids. Germline CDR1 and CDR2: SGHDN and FVKESK. Trimming pared 0 bases from V and 2 bases from J, leaving 14 bases between. CDR3 loop: CASSQDRGREGNQPQHF. The CDR3 DNA reads TGTGCCAGCAGCCAAGATCGAGGCAGGGAAGGCAATCAGCCCCAGCATTTT.

As concerns this clone: A read error is possible here, since a much larger clone lies one base away. Other DNA sequences in the sample encode the same CDR3. The rearrangement links TRBV28 to TRBJ1-2; weak D call: TRBD1 (5 bases). In germline, CDR1 is MDHEN, CDR2 SYDVKM. With 3 bases removed from V and 7 bases from J, the gap between germline ends came to 21 bases. This CDR3 has 16 amino acids. Here the CDR3 reads CASSFPQGAPRSGYTF. Written as DNA, the CDR3 is TGTGCCAGCAGTTTTCCGCAGGGAGCCCCTCGGAGTGGCTACACCTTC.

This CDR3 is CASSYKVASGTEQYF. The CDR3 nucleotides read TGTGCCAGCAGTTACAAGGTAGCTAGCGGGACCGAGCAGTACTTC. The V call is TRBV6-5, the J call TRBJ2-7; 9 bases map to TRBD2. Germline V gene data show CDR1 as MNHEY and CDR2 as SVGAGI. The CDR3 totals 15 residues. The V segment lost 2 bases and the J segment 6 bases; nucleotides outside the gene matches: 8.

This chain uses TRBV5-1 with TRBJ1-4; TRBD1 matches 7 bases. The CDR3 sequence is 16 residues long. J was trimmed by 7 bases and V by 5 bases; bases with no gene match: 14. Germline V lookup: CDR1 SGHRS, CDR2 YFSETQ. In DNA, the CDR3 is TGCGCCAGCAGTCCGTCCTCCGGGACAGACGGTGAAAAACTGTTTTTT. Translation gives CASSPSSGTDGEKLFF.

This rearrangement joins TRBV5-5 to TRBJ1-4; no reliable D call. The CDR3 is 13 residues long. Germline assignment: CDR1 SGHKS and CDR2 YYEKEE (reference sequence). V was trimmed by 2 bases and J by 7 bases, leaving 9 bases between them. CDR3 sequence reads: CASSLYLTEKLFF. Here the CDR3 DNA reads TGTGCCAGCAGCTTATACTTGACTGAAAAACTGTTTTTT.

This clone was counted a few times. V is TRBV27 and J is TRBJ1-2; 9 bases line up with TRBD1. The junction had 6 bases not matched to a gene; V was cut back by 6 bases and J by 4 bases. CDR1 MNHEY and CDR2 SMNVEV come from the germline V gene (reference sequence). This CDR3 comprises 14 residues. CDR3 bases: TGTGCCAGCAGCAGACAGGGGGAAAGCTATGGCTACACCTTC. Translated, it gives CASSRQGESYGYTF.

As to this clone: This may be a read error, as it is one base from a much larger clone. V is TRBV5-4 and J is TRBJ2-3; maybe TRBD2 (6 bases). The CDR3 runs to 13 residues. Trimming cost V 3 bases and J 1 base, with 6 bases left between them. Germline V gene data show CDR1 as SGHNT and CDR2 as YYREEE (reference sequence). This CDR3 is CASSWGGTDTQYF. CDR3 nucleotides: TGTGCCAGCAGCTGGGGGGGCACAGATACGCAGTATTTT. The entire variable domain, with the rest obtained from reference TRBV5-4 and TRBJ2-3, is as follows: ETGVTQSPTHLIKTRGQQVTLRCSSQSGHNTVSWYQQALGQGPQFIFQYYREEENGRGNFPPRFSGLQFPNYSSELNVNALELDDSALYLCASSWGGTDTQYFGPGTRLTVL.

V gene TRBV5-1 combines with J gene TRBJ2-1, with D hard to call. CDR3 length: 12 residues. From germline, CDR1 is SGHRS and CDR2 YFSETQ. V was trimmed by 0 bases and J by 8 bases, leaving 6 bases between them. The CDR3 here is CASSLDLHEQFF. The DNA for the CDR3 is TGCGCCAGCAGCTTGGACCTACATGAGCAGTTCTTC.

The chain has TRBV16 and TRBJ1-1; D is perhaps TRBD1 (5 bases). The CDR3 is 15 residues long. The ends were cut back, 0 bases at V and 0 bases at J, with 8 bases in the middle. Germline CDR1 KGHSY, CDR2 FQNENV. The CDR3 spells CASSQSQGVNTEAFF. The CDR3 nucleotides are TGTGCCAGCAGCCAATCGCAAGGGGTGAACACTGAAGCTTTCTTT. The complete variable domain, with remaining parts taken from reference TRBV16 and TRBJ1-1, reads GEEVAQTPKHLVRGEGQKAKLYCAPIKGHSYVFWYQQVLKNEFKFLISFQNENVFDETGMPKERFSAKCLPNSPCSLEIQATKLEDSAVYFCASSQSQGVNTEAFFGQGTRLTVV.

The chain combines TRBV4-1 with TRBJ2-6, with TRBD2 as a possible D gene (5 bases). V was shortened by 6 bases and J by 2 bases, with 14 bases between the two germline ends. There are 16 residues in the CDR3. Germline-derived CDR1 and CDR2 are MGHRA and YSYEKL. CDR3 amino acids: CASSQIGGAGANVLTF. The CDR3 region has the DNA TGCGCCAGCAGTCAAATCGGAGGAGCTGGGGCCAACGTCCTGACTTTC.